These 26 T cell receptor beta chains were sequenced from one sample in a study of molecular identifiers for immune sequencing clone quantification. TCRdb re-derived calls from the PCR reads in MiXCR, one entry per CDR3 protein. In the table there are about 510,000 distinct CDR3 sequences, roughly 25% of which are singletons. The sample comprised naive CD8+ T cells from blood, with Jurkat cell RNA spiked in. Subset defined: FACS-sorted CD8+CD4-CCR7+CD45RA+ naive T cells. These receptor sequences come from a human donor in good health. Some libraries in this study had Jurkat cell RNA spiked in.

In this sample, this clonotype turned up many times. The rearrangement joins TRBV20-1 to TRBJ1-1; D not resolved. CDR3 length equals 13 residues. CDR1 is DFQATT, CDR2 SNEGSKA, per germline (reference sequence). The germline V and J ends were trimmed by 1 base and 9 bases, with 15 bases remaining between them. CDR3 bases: TGCAGTGCTAGAGTGCAAGGCCCGGGCCAAGCTTTCTTT. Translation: CSARVQGPGQAFF.

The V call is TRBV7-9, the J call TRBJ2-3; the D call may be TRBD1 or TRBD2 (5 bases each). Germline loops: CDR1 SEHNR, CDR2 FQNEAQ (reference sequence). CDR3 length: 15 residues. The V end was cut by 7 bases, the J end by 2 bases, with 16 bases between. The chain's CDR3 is CASNPRGELTDTQYF. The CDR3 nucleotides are TGTGCCAGCAACCCCCGAGGGGAGCTCACAGATACGCAGTATTTT.

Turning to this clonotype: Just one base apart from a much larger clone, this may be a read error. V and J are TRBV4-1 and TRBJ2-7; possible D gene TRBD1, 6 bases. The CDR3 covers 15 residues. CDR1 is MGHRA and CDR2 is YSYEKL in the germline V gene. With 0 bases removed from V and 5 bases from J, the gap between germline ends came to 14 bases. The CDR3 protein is CASSQDGEQGHEQYF. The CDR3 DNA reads TGCGCCAGCAGCCAAGATGGGGAACAGGGCCACGAGCAGTACTTC.

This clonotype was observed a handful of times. In DNA form, the CDR3 reads TGTGCCAGCAGCTTAGGGGTCAGGTCTTTCACAGATACGCAGTATTTT. Translated, it gives CASSLGVRSFTDTQYF. The chain carries TRBV7-9 and TRBJ2-3; unclear D gene. Trimming took off 1 base at V and 2 bases at J, with 13 bases between the two ends. Per the germline V gene, CDR1 is SEHNR and CDR2 is FQNEAQ (reference sequence). The CDR3 totals 16 residues.

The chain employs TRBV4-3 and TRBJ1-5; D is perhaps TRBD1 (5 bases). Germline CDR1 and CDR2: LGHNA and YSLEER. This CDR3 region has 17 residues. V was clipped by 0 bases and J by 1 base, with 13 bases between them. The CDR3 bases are TGCGCCAGCAGCCAAGATAGGGGCCCGCCAAGCAATCAGCCCCAGCATTTT. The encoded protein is CASSQDRGPPSNQPQHF.

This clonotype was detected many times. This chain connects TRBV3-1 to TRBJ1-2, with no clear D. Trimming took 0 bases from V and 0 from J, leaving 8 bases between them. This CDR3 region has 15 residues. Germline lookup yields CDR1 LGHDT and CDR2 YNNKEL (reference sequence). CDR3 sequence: CASSQDRGTNYGYTF. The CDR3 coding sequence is TGTGCCAGCAGCCAAGATCGGGGTACTAACTATGGCTACACCTTC.

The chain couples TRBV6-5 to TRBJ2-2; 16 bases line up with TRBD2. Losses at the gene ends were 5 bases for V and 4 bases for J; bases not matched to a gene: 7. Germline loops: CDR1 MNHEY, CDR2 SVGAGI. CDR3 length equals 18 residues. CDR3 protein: CASSLGTSGGARTGELFF. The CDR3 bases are TGTGCCAGCAGTCTAGGGACTAGCGGGGGGGCCCGCACCGGGGAGCTGTTTTTT.

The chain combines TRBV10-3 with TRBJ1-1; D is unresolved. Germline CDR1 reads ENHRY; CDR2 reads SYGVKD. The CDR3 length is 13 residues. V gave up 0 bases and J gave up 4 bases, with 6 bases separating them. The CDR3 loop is CAISESQATEAFF. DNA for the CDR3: TGTGCCATCAGTGAGTCCCAGGCCACTGAAGCTTTCTTT.

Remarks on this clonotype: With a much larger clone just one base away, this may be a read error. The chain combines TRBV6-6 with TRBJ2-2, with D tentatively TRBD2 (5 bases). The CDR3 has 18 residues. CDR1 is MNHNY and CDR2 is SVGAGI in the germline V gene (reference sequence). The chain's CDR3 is CASSYSPGAHIQTGELLF. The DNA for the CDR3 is TGTGCCAGCAGTTACTCCCCCGGAGCCCACATACAAACCGGGGAGCTGCTTTTT.

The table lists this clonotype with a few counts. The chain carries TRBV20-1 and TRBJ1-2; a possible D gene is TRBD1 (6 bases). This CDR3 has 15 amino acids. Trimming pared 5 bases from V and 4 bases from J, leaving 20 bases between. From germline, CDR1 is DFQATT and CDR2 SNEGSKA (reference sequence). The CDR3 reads CSAQDGGASLYGYTF. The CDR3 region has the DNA TGCAGTGCTCAAGACGGGGGCGCGAGTCTCTATGGCTACACCTTC.

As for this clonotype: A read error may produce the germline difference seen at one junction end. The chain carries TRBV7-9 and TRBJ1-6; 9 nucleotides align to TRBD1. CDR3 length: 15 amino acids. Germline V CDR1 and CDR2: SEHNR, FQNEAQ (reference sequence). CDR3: CASSIRDRENSPLPF. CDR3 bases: TGTGCCAGCAGCATCAGGGACAGGGAGAATTCACCCCTCCCCTTT. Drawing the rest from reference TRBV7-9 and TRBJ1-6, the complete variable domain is DTGVSQNPRHKITKRGQNVTFRCDPISEHNRLYWYRQTLGQGPEFLTYFQNEAQLEKSRLLSDRFSAERPKGSFSTLEIQRTEQGDSAMYLCASSIRDRENSPLPFGNGTRLTVT.

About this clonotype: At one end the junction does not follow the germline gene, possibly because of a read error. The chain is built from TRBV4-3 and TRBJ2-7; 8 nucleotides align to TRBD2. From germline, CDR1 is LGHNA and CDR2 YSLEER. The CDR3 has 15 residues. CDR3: CTSSQELAASYEQYF. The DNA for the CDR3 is TGCACCAGCAGCCAAGAACTAGCGGCCTCCTACGAGCAGTACTTC.

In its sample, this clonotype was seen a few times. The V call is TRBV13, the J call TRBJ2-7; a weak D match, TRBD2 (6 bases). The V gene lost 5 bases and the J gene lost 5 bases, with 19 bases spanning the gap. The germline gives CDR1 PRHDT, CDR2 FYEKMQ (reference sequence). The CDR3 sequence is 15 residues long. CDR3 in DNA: TGTGCCAGCAGCCCAGGGTGGAGGGTGAGCGACGAGCAGTACTTC. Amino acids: CASSPGWRVSDEQYF.

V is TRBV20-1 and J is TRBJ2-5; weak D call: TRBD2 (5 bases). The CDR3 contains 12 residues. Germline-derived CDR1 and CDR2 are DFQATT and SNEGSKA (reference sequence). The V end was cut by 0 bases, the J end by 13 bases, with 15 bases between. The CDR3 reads CSARDWESERYF. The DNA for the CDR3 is TGCAGTGCTAGAGATTGGGAGTCCGAGAGGTACTTC.

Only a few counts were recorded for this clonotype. Here the CDR3 reads CAWRGLAGSYEQYF. The DNA for the CDR3 is TGTGCCTGGAGGGGACTAGCGGGTTCCTACGAGCAGTACTTC. This chain uses TRBV30 with TRBJ2-7; 12 bases map to TRBD2. The CDR3 runs to 14 residues. From germline, CDR1 is GTSNPN and CDR2 SVGIG (reference sequence). Trimming at V came to 3 bases and at J to 1 base, leaving 1 base not matched to a gene.

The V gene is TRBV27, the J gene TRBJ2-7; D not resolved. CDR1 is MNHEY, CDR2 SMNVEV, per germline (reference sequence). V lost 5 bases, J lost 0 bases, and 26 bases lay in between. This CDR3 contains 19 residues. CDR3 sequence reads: CASSPLRVFGVGFSYEQYF. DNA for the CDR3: TGTGCCAGCAGTCCCCTCCGGGTTTTTGGTGTAGGTTTCTCCTACGAGCAGTACTTC.

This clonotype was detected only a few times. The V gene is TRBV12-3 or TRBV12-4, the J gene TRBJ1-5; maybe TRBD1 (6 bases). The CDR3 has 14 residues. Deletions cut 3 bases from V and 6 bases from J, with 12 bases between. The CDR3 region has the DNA TGTGCCAGCAGTTTTATACAGGGTGTTCAGCCCCAGCATTTT. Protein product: CASSFIQGVQPQHF.

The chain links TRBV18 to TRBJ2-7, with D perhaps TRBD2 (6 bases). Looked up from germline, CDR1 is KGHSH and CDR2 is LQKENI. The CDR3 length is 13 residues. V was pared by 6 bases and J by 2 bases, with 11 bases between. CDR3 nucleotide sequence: TGTGCCAGCTCGCCCGCGGGAACCTACGAGCAGTACTTC. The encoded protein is CASSPAGTYEQYF.

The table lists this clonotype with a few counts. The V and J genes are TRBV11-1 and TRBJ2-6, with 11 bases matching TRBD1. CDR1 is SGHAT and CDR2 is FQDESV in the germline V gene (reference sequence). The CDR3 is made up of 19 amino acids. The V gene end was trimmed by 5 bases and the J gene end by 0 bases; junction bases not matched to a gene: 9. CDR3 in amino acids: CASSKMGQGVFSGANVLTF. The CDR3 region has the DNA TGTGCCAGCAGCAAAATGGGACAGGGGGTATTCTCTGGGGCCAACGTCCTGACTTTC.

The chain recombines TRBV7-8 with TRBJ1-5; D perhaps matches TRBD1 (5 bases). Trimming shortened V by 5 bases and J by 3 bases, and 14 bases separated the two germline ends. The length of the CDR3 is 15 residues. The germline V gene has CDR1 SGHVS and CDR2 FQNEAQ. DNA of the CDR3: TGTGCCAGCAGCCAGACAGAGCAGATCAATCAGCCCCAGCATTTT. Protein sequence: CASSQTEQINQPQHF.

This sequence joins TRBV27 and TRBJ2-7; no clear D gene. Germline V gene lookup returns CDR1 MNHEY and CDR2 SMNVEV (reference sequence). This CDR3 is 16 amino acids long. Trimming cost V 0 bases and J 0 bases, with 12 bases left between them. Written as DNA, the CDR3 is TGTGCCAGCAGTTTATCCTCCGACTGGGCCTCCTACGAGCAGTACTTC. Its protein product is CASSLSSDWASYEQYF.

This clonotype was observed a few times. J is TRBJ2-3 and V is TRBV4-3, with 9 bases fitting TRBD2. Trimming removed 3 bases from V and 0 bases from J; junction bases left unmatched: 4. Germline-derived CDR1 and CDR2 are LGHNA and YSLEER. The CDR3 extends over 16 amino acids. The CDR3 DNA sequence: TGCGCCAGCAGCCAGACCACTAGCGGGAGCACAGATACGCAGTATTTT. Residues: CASSQTTSGSTDTQYF.

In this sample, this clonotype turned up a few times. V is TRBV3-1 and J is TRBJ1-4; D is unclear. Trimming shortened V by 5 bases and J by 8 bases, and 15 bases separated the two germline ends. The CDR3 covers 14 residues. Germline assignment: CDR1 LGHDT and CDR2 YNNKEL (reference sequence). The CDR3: CASSDALVGEKLFF. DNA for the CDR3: TGTGCCAGCAGCGACGCCCTCGTCGGCGAAAAACTGTTTTTT.

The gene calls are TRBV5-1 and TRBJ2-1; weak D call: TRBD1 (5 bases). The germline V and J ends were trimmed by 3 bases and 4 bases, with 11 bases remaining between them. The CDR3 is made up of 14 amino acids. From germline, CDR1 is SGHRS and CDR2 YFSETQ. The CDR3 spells CASSWATGYNEQFF. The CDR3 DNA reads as TGCGCCAGCAGCTGGGCCACAGGTTACAATGAGCAGTTCTTC. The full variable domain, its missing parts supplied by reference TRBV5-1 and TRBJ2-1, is KAGVTQTPRYLIKTRGQQVTLSCSPISGHRSVSWYQQTPGQGLQFLFEYFSETQRNKGNFPGRFSGRQFSNSRSEMNVSTLELGDSALYLCASSWATGYNEQFFGPGTRLTVL.

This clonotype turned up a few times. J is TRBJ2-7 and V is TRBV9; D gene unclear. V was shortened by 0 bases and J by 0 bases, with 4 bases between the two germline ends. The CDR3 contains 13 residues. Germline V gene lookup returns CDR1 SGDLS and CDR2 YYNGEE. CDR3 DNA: TGTGCCAGCAGCGTAGACGACTCCTACGAGCAGTACTTC. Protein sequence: CASSVDDSYEQYF. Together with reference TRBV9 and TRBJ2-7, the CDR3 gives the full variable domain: DSGVTQTPKHLITATGQRVTLRCSPRSGDLSVYWYQQSLDQGLQFLIQYYNGEERAKGNILERFSAQQFPDLHSELNLSSLELGDSALYFCASSVDDSYEQYFGPGTRLTVT.

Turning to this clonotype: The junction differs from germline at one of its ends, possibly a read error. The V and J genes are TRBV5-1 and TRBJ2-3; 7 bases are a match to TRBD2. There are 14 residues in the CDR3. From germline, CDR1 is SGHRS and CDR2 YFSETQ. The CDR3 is CANSGLADTDTQYF. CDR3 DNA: TGCGCCAACAGCGGTCTAGCGGACACAGATACGCAGTATTTT. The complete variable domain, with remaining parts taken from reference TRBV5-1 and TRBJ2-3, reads KAGVTQTPRYLIKTRGQQVTLSCSPISGHRSVSWYQQTPGQGLQFLFEYFSETQRNKGNFPGRFSGRQFSNSRSEMNVSTLELGDSALYLCANSGLADTDTQYFGPGTRLTVL.